Presented here are 21 T cell receptor beta chains from one specimen sequenced in a study of regulatory T cells in long-lasting Graves disease. As for time point: newly diagnosed GD, antithyroid drugs for less than 3 months. Preparation of the TCR library used RNA extracted from PBMCs. Construction of the TCR beta libraries employed iRepertoire HTBI primers in conjunction with Arm-PCR of CDR3 regions. TCRdb re-called the multiplex PCR reads through MiXCR, storing one row per CDR3 protein. This repertoire shows about 620,000 distinct CDR3 sequences, 15% to 20% found once; its top ten account for about 17%. These same records also appear under a second study, on T cells in Graves' hyperthyroidism and ophthalmopathy.

The specimen was peripheral blood mononuclear cells (PBMCs), collected at new diagnosis, from a patient treated with antithyroid drugs. The origin of the receptors is a woman aged 25-40 years with Graves disease.

This clonotype was picked up a small number of times. The J gene is TRBJ2-2, the V gene TRBV20-1; D possibly corresponds to TRBD1 (7 bases). The CDR3 extends over 16 amino acids. Trimming took 0 bases from V and 6 from J, leaving 17 bases between them. Germline V gene data show CDR1 as DFQATT and CDR2 as SNEGSKA (reference sequence). This CDR3 reads CSARDPQGDFPGELFF. As DNA, the CDR3 is TGCAGTGCTAGAGATCCCCAGGGGGACTTTCCCGGGGAGCTGTTTTTT.

This clonotype was found many times. The chain employs TRBV12-3 or TRBV12-4 and TRBJ2-7, with a tentative D call TRBD1 (6 bases). Trimming removed 5 bases from V and 3 bases from J, with 17 bases in between. The CDR3 has 15 residues. The CDR3 sequence: CASSTQGPLFYEQYF. In nucleotides, the CDR3 is TGTGCCAGCAGTACCCAGGGGCCCCTCTTCTACGAGCAGTACTTC.

Ten or more counts support this clonotype. The chain is built from TRBV6-2 or TRBV6-3 and TRBJ2-5; 10 nucleotides align to TRBD2. The V gene end was trimmed by 5 bases and the J gene end by 4 bases; junction bases not matched to a gene: 7. The CDR3 has 15 amino acids. CDR1 MNHEY and CDR2 SVGEGT come from the germline V gene. The CDR3 loop is CASSPSGRKGETQYF. The CDR3 DNA sequence: TGTGCCAGCAGTCCTAGCGGGAGAAAGGGAGAGACCCAGTACTTC.

A few counts support this clonotype. This rearrangement joins TRBV19 to TRBJ1-5; the D is unclear. The germline gives CDR1 LNHDA, CDR2 SQIVND (reference sequence). Between the trimmed V and J ends, which lost 7 bases and 9 bases, there was a span of 7 bases. The CDR3 totals 10 residues. This CDR3 is CASIKGPQHF. CDR3 coding DNA: TGTGCCAGTATCAAGGGGCCCCAGCATTTT.

The chain couples TRBV19 to TRBJ1-1; TRBD1 might be the D (6 bases). The V and J ends lost 7 bases and 5 bases respectively, with 20 bases between them. The CDR3 covers 15 residues. Germline-derived CDR1 and CDR2 are LNHDA and SQIVND (reference sequence). CDR3 region: CASTQAQGLGTEAFF. The CDR3 DNA reads as TGTGCCAGTACGCAGGCACAGGGATTGGGGACTGAAGCTTTCTTT.

To note about this clonotype: A read error may explain this, as a much larger clone is one base away. The CDR3 DNA reads TGTGCCGGCAGTCCCGCTCGCAGGGGCCTGGATGGATCACCCCTCCACTTT. Its protein product is CAGSPARRGLDGSPLHF. This chain connects TRBV28 to TRBJ1-6; tentatively, D is TRBD1 (6 bases). The CDR3 consists of 17 residues. Germline CDR1 is MDHEN and CDR2 is SYDVKM.

The chain couples TRBV28 to TRBJ2-3; TRBD1 matches at 7 bases. This CDR3 region has 13 residues. CDR1 and CDR2 (germline): MDHEN, SYDVKM. V trimming: 7 bases; J trimming: 4 bases; junction bases outside the gene matches: 5. CDR3 in amino acids: CASNDRVPDTQYF. The CDR3 DNA reads TGTGCCAGCAACGACAGGGTCCCAGATACGCAGTATTTT.

This sequence joins TRBV30 and TRBJ2-2; 7 bases agree with TRBD2. Trimming removed 5 bases from V and 0 bases from J; junction bases left unmatched: 9. The length of the CDR3 is 16 residues. The germline V gene has CDR1 GTSNPN and CDR2 SVGIG (reference sequence). The CDR3 coding sequence is TGTGCCTGGGGACCCAAAGCGGGGACGAACACCGGGGAGCTGTTTTTT. Encoded protein: CAWGPKAGTNTGELFF.

The chain is built from TRBV6-1 and TRBJ1-5, with 9 bases identical to TRBD1. Germline CDR1 MNHNS, CDR2 SASEGT. There are 15 residues in the CDR3. V was pared by 3 bases and J by 7 bases, with 7 bases of the junction left unmatched. The CDR3 bases are TGTGCCAGCAGTGAGCCGGGACAGGGTAACCAGCCCCAGCATTTT. This encodes CASSEPGQGNQPQHF.

The CDR3 reads CASSLAPGTLGEQYF. The CDR3 DNA is TGCGCCAGCAGCTTGGCCCCGGGCACCCTGGGGGAGCAGTACTTC. The chain recombines TRBV5-1 with TRBJ2-7; D is unresolved. There are 15 residues in the CDR3. The germline gives CDR1 SGHRS, CDR2 YFSETQ. The germline V and J ends were trimmed by 0 bases and 7 bases, with 17 bases remaining between them. Filled out from reference TRBV5-1 and TRBJ2-7, the complete variable domain reads KAGVTQTPRYLIKTRGQQVTLSCSPISGHRSVSWYQQTPGQGLQFLFEYFSETQRNKGNFPGRFSGRQFSNSRSEMNVSTLELGDSALYLCASSLAPGTLGEQYFGPGTRLTVT.

The sample holds many counts of this clonotype. The chain links TRBV20-1 to TRBJ2-7; TRBD2 agrees at 13 bases. Germline-derived CDR1 and CDR2 are DFQATT and SNEGSKA (reference sequence). This CDR3 has 17 residues. J was trimmed by 4 bases and V by 6 bases; bases with no gene match: 15. The CDR3 bases are TGCAGTGCCAGACGAACCGACGGACTAGCGGGAGTATACGAGCAGTACTTC. Its protein product is CSARRTDGLAGVYEQYF.

This clonotype was detected a few times. The J gene is TRBJ1-1, the V gene TRBV20-1, with D unclear. The V and J ends lost 0 bases and 10 bases respectively, with 12 bases between them. The V gene's germline CDR1 is DFQATT and CDR2 SNEGSKA (reference sequence). The CDR3 consists of 12 residues. The CDR3 reads CSARDTLGGAFF. CDR3 bases: TGCAGTGCTAGAGACACCCTCGGAGGAGCTTTCTTT.

The chain carries TRBV12-3 or TRBV12-4 and TRBJ2-2, with unresolved D. Deletions cut 5 bases from V and 4 bases from J, with 8 bases between. The CDR3 covers 13 residues. The CDR3 reads CASSDGFTGELFF. The CDR3 region has the DNA TGTGCCAGCAGTGATGGGTTCACCGGGGAGCTGTTTTTT.

This clonotype was counted ten times or more. The chain has TRBV28 and TRBJ1-3, with TRBD1 matching 9 bases. V lost 7 bases and J lost 4; bases outside the gene matches: 8. The CDR3 covers 15 residues. Per germline, CDR1 MDHEN and CDR2 SYDVKM. The CDR3 DNA reads TGTGCCAGCACGCAGGGGGGGACAGGGGGAAACACCATATATTTT. Translated, it gives CASTQGGTGGNTIYF.

V is TRBV12-3 or TRBV12-4 and J is TRBJ1-5; tentative D call: TRBD1 (5 bases). The CDR3 extends over 16 amino acids. With 5 bases removed from V and 3 bases from J, the gap between germline ends came to 17 bases. The CDR3 sequence is CASSASRDSYNQPQHF. For the CDR3, the DNA is TGTGCCAGCAGTGCTAGCCGGGACTCCTACAATCAGCCCCAGCATTTT.

This clonotype was observed many times. This chain links TRBV19 with TRBJ1-5; D is unresolved. The V end lost 3 bases, the J end lost 0 bases, and 9 bases lay between the germline ends. The CDR3 contains 15 residues. Germline CDR1 LNHDA, CDR2 SQIVND (reference sequence). DNA of the CDR3: TGTGCCAGTAGTATGTCCCGATTTAGCAATCAGCCCCAGCATTTT. Amino acid sequence: CASSMSRFSNQPQHF.

This clonotype appeared a few times. The chain employs TRBV11-2 and TRBJ2-1; 11 positions agree with TRBD1. Germline lookup yields CDR1 SGHAT and CDR2 FQNNGV. CDR3 size: 14 residues. V lost 5 bases to trimming and J lost 8 bases; unmatched junction nucleotides: 5. CDR3 DNA: TGTGCCAGCAGCACGGGACAGGGGGGCGATGAGCAGTTCTTC. Its protein is CASSTGQGGDEQFF.

In the case of this clonotype: A much larger clone sits a single nucleotide away, making a read error possible. This chain connects TRBV20-1 to TRBJ2-5, with TRBD1 matching 7 bases. Germline assignment: CDR1 DFQATT and CDR2 SNEGSKA (reference sequence). The CDR3 is made up of 13 amino acids. J lost 7 bases, V lost 5 bases, and 10 bases had no gene match. The CDR3 region has the DNA TGCAGTGCTGACACAGGGGTACGAGGGACCCAGTACTTC. This translates into CSADTGVRGTQYF.

The rearrangement joins TRBV27 to TRBJ2-2; TRBD2 aligns across 9 bases. The CDR3 is made up of 16 amino acids. Germline V gives CDR1 MNHEY, CDR2 SMNVEV (reference sequence). Germline trimming cut 8 bases from V and 7 bases from J; bases unmatched to any gene: 14. This CDR3 reads CASSLRLAGLSGELFF. CDR3 nucleotide sequence: TGTGCCAGCTCTCTGCGGCTAGCGGGGCTAAGCGGGGAGCTGTTTTTT.

This clonotype was seen a single time. The J gene is TRBJ1-2, the V gene TRBV10-1; D gene unclear. Germline V CDR1 and CDR2: WNHNN, SYGVQD (reference sequence). The V gene lost 0 bases and the J gene lost 4 bases, with 6 bases spanning the gap. CDR3 length: 13 amino acids. CDR3 in DNA: TGCGCCAGCAGTGAGTCGGGAGGCTATGGCTACACCTTC. This gives the protein CASSESGGYGYTF.

V gene TRBV5-1 combines with J gene TRBJ2-1; 7 nucleotides agree with TRBD2. Unmatched junction bases numbered 12, after V lost 6 bases and J lost 3 bases. The CDR3 sequence is 16 residues long. Per the germline V gene, CDR1 is SGHRS and CDR2 is YFSETQ. The CDR3 is CASTIMTGGSYNEQFF. In DNA form, the CDR3 reads TGCGCCAGCACCATCATGACTGGCGGGAGCTACAATGAGCAGTTCTTC.